The clone carrying this T cell receptor beta chain has a handful of counts. Its matching antigen is unknown. The V segment lost 4 bases and the J segment 4 bases; nucleotides outside the gene matches: 11. CDR1 is SGHAT and CDR2 is FQNNGV in the germline V gene. The CDR3 loop spans 16 amino acids. These data are taken from a study of T cell repertoires in cytomegalovirus infection. In the study overall: It was recently identified HLA-C-restricted and well-studied HLA-B-restricted CMV epitopes that the study used. Public TCR beta signatures indicated both CMV infection and matching HLA type.

Study-level findings and limits: It was HLA-C-restricted CMV-specific TCR beta clonotypes that dominated the response ex vivo.

TCRdb reprocessed the reads via MiXCR and lists one record per CDR3 protein. Here the sample spans fewer than 1,000,000 distinct CDR3 sequences, roughly a third being singletons. The specimen comprised cultured CD8+ T cells from PBMCs, sampled from culture after CMV antigen stimulation. The chain joins TRBV11-2 to TRBJ2-3; 7 bases are shared with TRBD2. The clonotype comes from a human donor in good health (CMV status not recorded). Some clones in this sample may be carry-over from other donors' samples. This chain's CDR3 is CASSSGHGRGADTQYF. The CDR3 DNA is TGTGCCAGCAGCTCGGGGCATGGCCGGGGGGCAGATACGCAGTATTTT.